This T cell receptor beta chain stems from a study of blood T cell repertoires in COVID-19. Study as a whole: The United States, Italy and Spain supplied acute and convalescent COVID-19 samples. T cells, B-cell-depleted T cells, or PBMCs supplied cDNA or gDNA.

Per the original methods: Cell counts per sample came from amplifying reference gene primers. Data came from immunoSEQ multiplex PCR; TCRdb stores just in-frame clones and leaves some out. The DNA gave D and trimming, while V, J and clone size come from that table. The sample records 99,000 or so clones, 85% to 90% being singletons. The CDR3 runs to 14 residues. Germline loops: CDR1 DFQATT, CDR2 SNEGSKA (reference sequence). The trim removed 3 bases at V and 4 bases at J, leaving 5 bases unmatched. The clonotype comes from a middle-aged man with acute or convalescent COVID-19. The chain couples TRBV20-1 to TRBJ2-1, with TRBD2 matching over 8 bases. The sequencing input was peripheral blood. In DNA form, the CDR3 reads TGCAGTGCTAGTAGGAGCGGGAGTTACAATGAGCAGTTCTTC. This codes for CSASRSGSYNEQFF.